The 2 T cell receptor beta chains given below trace back to one sample, sequenced in a study of shared clonotypes between healthy human individuals. Naive CD8 cells were CD45RO-negative, positively selected for CCR7, excluding terminally differentiated effector memory CD45RA+ cells. Generated by immunoSEQ multiplex PCR, the TCRdb table keeps only in-frame clones and is missing some. The sample contains about 2.1 million clones, over 85% of which appear only once. Sequenced: naive CD8+ T cells from PBMCs. The receptors shown here come from a man aged 18-30 years in good health. Some clones in this sample may be carry-over from other donors' samples.

This chain uses TRBV27 with TRBJ1-5, with a possible D match to TRBD1 (6 bases). V lost 6 bases and J 2 bases, leaving 11 bases between the germline ends. This CDR3 has 14 amino acids. CDR1 and CDR2 (germline): MNHEY, SMNVEV (reference sequence). The CDR3 here is CASRYTGRNQPQHF. Here the CDR3 DNA reads TGTGCCAGCAGATACACAGGGCGCAATCAGCCCCAGCATTTT.

The chain recombines TRBV7-6 with TRBJ1-4; the D gene is possibly TRBD1 (5 bases). The V end was cut by 4 bases, the J end by 3 bases, with 15 bases between. Germline CDR1 is SGHVS and CDR2 is FNYEAQ. The CDR3 runs 16 residues. For the CDR3, the DNA is TGTGCCAGCAGCTGGCCCCCGACGGGACCTAATGAAAAACTGTTTTTT. Translation: CASSWPPTGPNEKLFF.